A single TCR beta chain is shown here with its context. This record belongs to a study of human T cells and chemical hapten exposure. TCRdb reprocessed the RACE reads with MiXCR, giving one entry per CDR3 protein. The sample has around 340,000 distinct CDR3 sequences; about 7% are singletons. Indicated time point: patch test 1, 2 weeks after DPC sensitization. The treatment was: therapeutic diphenylcyclopropenone sensitization with weekly scalp DPC. The sequence came from a woman younger than 30 with alopecia areata. Some clones in this sample may be carry-over from other donors' samples. The specimen was whole blood, collected in connection with sensitization to the hapten diphenylcyclopropenone (DPC).

The CDR3 is CASSDVTGGDEQFF. CDR3 DNA sequence: TGTGCCAGCAGTGACGTGACAGGGGGCGATGAGCAGTTCTTC. The chain couples TRBV25-1 to TRBJ2-1, with TRBD1 matching over 10 bases. CDR1 MGHDK and CDR2 SYGVNS come from the germline V gene. The CDR3 spans 14 residues. V shed 3 bases, J shed 8 bases, and the junction held 4 bases outside the gene matches.